This TCR beta chain was obtained from a study of T cells in Graves' hyperthyroidism and ophthalmopathy (dated by TCRdb to the late 2010s). A note on the overall study: Peripheral blood samples were taken at initial diagnosis, before any treatment was given. To identify distinguishing TCR V-J signatures, a discovery cohort of roughly 100 patients was used, comprising 40 to 45 with Graves' ophthalmopathy and around 60 with stable Graves' hyperthyroidism. The study also compared thyroid tissue and blood T-cell repertoires from more than five Graves' hyperthyroidism patients. After blood sampling, hyperthyroidism patients were treated with methimazole at a starting dose of 30 mg daily, and ophthalmopathy patients were treated with high-dose intravenous methylprednisolone. The paper reports TCR Vbeta CDR3 sequencing of roughly 140 peripheral blood samples: approximately 43 ophthalmopathy, approximately 74 hyperthyroidism and 17 progressor patients. Whether ophthalmopathy could be predicted prospectively was tested in an independent validation cohort made up of roughly 19 hyperthyroidism patients plus 17 patients who later progressed to ophthalmopathy. The 95 to 100 discovery patients were randomly split 7:3 into training and test sets.

Summary of the overall study and its limitations: Most expanded thyroid clonotypes (frequency above 0.001) were also detected in blood, suggesting blood repertoires may reflect thyroid immune responses. In validation, the model predicted progression to ophthalmopathy with 65% to 71% sensitivity and about 73% specificity, a median of roughly seven months before onset. In cross-validation, a model built on a 13 V-J signature told ophthalmopathy apart from stable hyperthyroidism with under 90% sensitivity and approximately 81% specificity, and in testing the same model reached 80%/75%. Sample size was not statistically predetermined, and investigators were not blinded to group allocation.

Stable Graves' hyperthyroidism was defined as no progression to ophthalmopathy during 18 months of follow-up. The hyperthyroidism patients were between 18 and 65 years old and newly diagnosed, with a disease duration of less than 2 months. Any patient with an uncontrolled infection, another autoimmune disease, pregnancy or lactation was excluded. Diagnoses relied on clinical symptoms, serum thyroxine and TRAb, thyroid ultrasound and orbital computed tomography. Ficoll-Paque density gradient centrifugation was used to isolate PBMCs from under 11 ml of fresh peripheral blood. Total RNA was extracted using Trizol reagent, and RNA quality was assessed on an Agilent 2100 Bioanalyzer. This clonotype was recorded only once. The antigen it recognizes is unknown. No much larger clonotype is one base removed from it; base qualities were not supplied. One read represents weak support. For CDR1 and CDR2, the germline V gene lists SGHRS and YFSETQ. Counted from cysteine to phenylalanine, this CDR3 has 13 amino acids. Of all the DNA, just the CDR3 is kept, 39 bases in frame from base 1. Clipping removes 5 bases from V and 6 bases from J, with 7 as the unmatched junction base count.

Amplification of TCR beta CDR3 regions was carried out from RNA transcripts. A first-round RT-PCR of the TCR CDR3 used the HTBI primer set with the Qiagen OneStep RT-PCR kit. A second multiplex PCR round built the libraries, followed by size selection and purification. Sequencing of the libraries was done on an Illumina HiSeq2000 using paired-end 100 bp reads. Regarding the original processing steps: Raw data were processed with SOAPnuke, discarding reads with adapters, uncalled bases, mean Phred below 15, or no exact constant-primer or identifier match. COPE v1.2.5 was used to merge the high-quality paired reads, and each unique nucleotide sequence was defined as a clonotype. MiTCR v1.1 was used to align the clonotypes against IMGT TRBV, TRBD and TRBJ reference segments. The analysis included only V-J combinations with a frequency above 0.0001, which together covered about 99% of the repertoires. A TCS score was defined as the ratio between F50 (clonal expansion) and ExV (chaos), using BLOSUM62-based TCRdist between CDR3 peptides within each V-J. Welch's t-statistics and random forest reduced roughly 540 V-J features to 13, which were used in a naive Bayes classifier (R e1071). Through fastp at Q25 and MiXCR, TCRdb rebuilt clones from the public reads, retaining in-frame beta chains. Each CDR3 protein appears once, grouped with its most common genes and DNA. TCRdb's processing, not the study's, gives the V and J calls here. The sample records about half a million distinct CDR3 sequences, roughly 20% of which are singletons. The top ten constitute around 27% of the sample.

This TCR was recovered from a man aged 18 to 30 with Graves' hyperthyroidism. Specimen: blood. The sequence joins TRBV5-1 to TRBJ1-1; 7 central nucleotides agree with TRBD1. The DNA sequence follows: TGCGCCAGCAGACTTTGGACAGGCCCTGAAGCTTTCTTT. Its coded protein is CASRLWTGPEAFF. Reference TRBV5-1 and TRBJ1-1 genes cover what lies past the CDR3, so the full variable domain is KAGVTQTPRYLIKTRGQQVTLSCSPISGHRSVSWYQQTPGQGLQFLFEYFSETQRNKGNFPGRFSGRQFSNSRSEMNVSTLELGDSALYLCASRLWTGPEAFFGQGTRLTVV.